This entry describes one TCR beta chain. The data were taken from a study of radiotherapy plus CTLA-4 blockade in lung cancer. Study context: Among enrolled patients, less than 20% responded and more than 25% achieved disease control.

Data came from immunoSEQ multiplex PCR; TCRdb stores just in-frame clones and leaves some out. The repertoire holds 25,000 to 35,000 clones, roughly 80% seen once, with about 7.7% in the top ten. The V gene's germline CDR1 is SGHDT and CDR2 YYEEEE. The length of the CDR3 is 15 residues. J lost 1 base, V lost 4 bases, and 7 bases had no gene match. This chain connects TRBV5-6 to TRBJ1-1; 7 bases are shared with TRBD1. The source was peripheral blood, collected from a patient treated with radiotherapy plus ipilimumab. The clonotype originates from a human donor with non-small cell lung cancer who had stable disease on radiotherapy plus ipilimumab. The CDR3 coding sequence is TGTGCCAGCAGCACCCCTAAGGGGGCGAACACTGAAGCTTTCTTT. Translated: CASSTPKGANTEAFF.